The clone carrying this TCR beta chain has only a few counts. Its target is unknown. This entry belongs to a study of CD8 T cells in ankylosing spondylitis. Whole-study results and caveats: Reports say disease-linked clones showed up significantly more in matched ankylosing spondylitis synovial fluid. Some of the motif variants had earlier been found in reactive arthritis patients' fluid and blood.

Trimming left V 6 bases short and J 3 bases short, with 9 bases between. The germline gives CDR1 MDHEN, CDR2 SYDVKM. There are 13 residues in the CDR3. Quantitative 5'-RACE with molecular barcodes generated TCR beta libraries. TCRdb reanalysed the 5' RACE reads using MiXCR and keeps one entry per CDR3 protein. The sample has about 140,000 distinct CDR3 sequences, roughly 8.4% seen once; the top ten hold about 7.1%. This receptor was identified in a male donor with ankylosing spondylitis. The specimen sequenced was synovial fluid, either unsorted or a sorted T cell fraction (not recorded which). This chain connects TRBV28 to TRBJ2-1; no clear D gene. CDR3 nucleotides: TGTGCCAGCAGCCCCCAGAACTACAATGAGCAGTTCTTC. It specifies CASSPQNYNEQFF. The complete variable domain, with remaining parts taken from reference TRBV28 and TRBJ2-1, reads DVKVTQSSRYLVKRTGEKVFLECVQDMDHENMFWYRQDPGLGLRLIYFSYDVKMKEKGDIPEGYSVSREKKERFSLILESASTNQTSMYLCASSPQNYNEQFFGPGTRLTVL.